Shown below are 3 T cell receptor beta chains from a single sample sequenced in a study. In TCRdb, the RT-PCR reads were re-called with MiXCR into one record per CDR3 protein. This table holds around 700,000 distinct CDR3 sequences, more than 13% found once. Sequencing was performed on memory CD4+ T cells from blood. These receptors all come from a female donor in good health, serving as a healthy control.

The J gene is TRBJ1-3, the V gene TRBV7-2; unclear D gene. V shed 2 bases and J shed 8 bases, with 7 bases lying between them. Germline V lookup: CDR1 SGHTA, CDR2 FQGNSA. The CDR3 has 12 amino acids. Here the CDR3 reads CASSLSVDTIYF. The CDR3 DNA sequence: TGTGCCAGCAGCTTATCAGTAGACACCATATATTTT.

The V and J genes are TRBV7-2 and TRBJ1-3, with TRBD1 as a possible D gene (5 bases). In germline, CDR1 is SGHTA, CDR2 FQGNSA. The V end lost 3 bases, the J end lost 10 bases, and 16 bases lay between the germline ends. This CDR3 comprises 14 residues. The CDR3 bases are TGTGCCAGCAGCTTGGGACGGGGCTGGGGAACCATATATTTT. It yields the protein CASSLGRGWGTIYF. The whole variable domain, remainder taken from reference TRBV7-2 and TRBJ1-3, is GAGVSQSPSNKVTEKGKDVELRCDPISGHTALYWYRQSLGQGLEFLIYFQGNSAPDKSGLPSDRFSAERTGGSVSTLTIQRTQQEDSAVYLCASSLGRGWGTIYFGEGSWLTVV.

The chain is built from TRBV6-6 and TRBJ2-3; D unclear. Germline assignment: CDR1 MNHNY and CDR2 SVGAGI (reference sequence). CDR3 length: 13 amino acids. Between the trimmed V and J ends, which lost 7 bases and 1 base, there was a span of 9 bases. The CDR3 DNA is TGTGCCAGCATCCCTTCGGGCACAGATACGCAGTATTTT. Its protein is CASIPSGTDTQYF.